Listed below are T cell receptor beta chains from one sample, sequenced in a study of early stage breast cancer tumors. The data were produced by immunoSEQ multiplex PCR, yet TCRdb's version contains in-frame clones alone and is incomplete. The data hold a few thousand clones, with 65% to 80% observed a single time. The sequenced sample was breast tumor tissue. These receptors were taken from a person in their 40s with breast cancer. The CDR3 runs from the conserved cysteine through the conserved F or W. A D gene is named only where the DNA matches it firmly. Expanded clones are given a class, and other clones once, few, many or no size at all.

J gene: TRBJ2-2; clone size: -; D gene: TRBD1; V gene: TRBV7-9; CDR3 protein: CASRYGTDANTGELFF; CDR3 DNA: TGTGCCAGCAGATACGGGACAGATGCGAACACCGGGGAGCTGTTTTTT
J gene: TRBJ1-2; clone size: -; D gene: -; V gene: TRBV19; CDR3 protein: CASSTGTTTNYGYTF; CDR3 DNA: TGTGCCAGTAGTACGGGGACAACTACAAACTATGGCTACACCTTC
J gene: TRBJ2-1; clone size: -; D gene: -; V gene: TRBV6-5; CDR3 protein: CASSSYLDSVRNEQFF; CDR3 DNA: TGTGCCAGCAGTTCCTATCTAGATTCGGTTAGAAATGAGCAGTTCTTC
J gene: TRBJ2-7; clone size: once; D gene: TRBD2; V gene: TRBV5-1; CDR3 protein: CASNTGGLAYEQYF; CDR3 DNA: TGCGCCAGCAATACGGGGGGTTTAGCCTACGAGCAGTACTTC
J gene: TRBJ2-7; clone size: -; D gene: TRBD2; V gene: TRBV30; CDR3 protein: CAWSVVAGAEQYF; CDR3 DNA: TGTGCCTGGAGTGTAGTAGCGGGAGCTGAGCAGTACTTC
J gene: TRBJ2-5; clone size: -; D gene: TRBD2; V gene: TRBV5-1; CDR3 protein: CASSTAGLVETQYF; CDR3 DNA: TGCGCCAGCAGCACAGCGGGACTTGTTGAGACCCAGTACTTC
J gene: TRBJ2-7; clone size: few; D gene: -; V gene: TRBV14; CDR3 protein: CASSQDPVYEQYF; CDR3 DNA: TGTGCCAGCAGCCAAGATCCCGTCTACGAGCAGTACTTC
J gene: TRBJ2-3; clone size: -; D gene: -; V gene: TRBV10-1; CDR3 protein: CASSESKGTDTQYF; CDR3 DNA: TGCGCCAGCAGTGAATCCAAGGGCACAGATACGCAGTATTTT
J gene: TRBJ2-7; clone size: -; D gene: TRBD1; V gene: TRBV18; CDR3 protein: CASSPEQGASGEQYF; CDR3 DNA: TGTGCCAGCTCACCAGAACAGGGGGCTTCGGGCGAGCAGTACTTC
J gene: TRBJ1-1; clone size: once; D gene: -; V gene: TRBV30; CDR3 protein: CAWGRSFGWAFF; CDR3 DNA: TGTGCCTGGGGCCGATCCTTTGGGTGGGCTTTCTTT
J gene: TRBJ2-7; clone size: -; D gene: -; V gene: TRBV7-2; CDR3 protein: CASSGEQGNEQYF; CDR3 DNA: TGTGCCAGCAGCGGGGAGCAGGGAAACGAGCAGTACTTC
J gene: TRBJ2-1; clone size: -; D gene: TRBD2; V gene: TRBV5-4; CDR3 protein: CASSPAGTSGHNEQFF; CDR3 DNA: TGTGCCAGCAGCCCGGCCGGGACTAGCGGACACAATGAGCAGTTCTTC
J gene: TRBJ2-7; clone size: -; D gene: -; V gene: TRBV5-1; CDR3 protein: CASILRGRDEWPNYEQYF; CDR3 DNA: TGCGCCAGTATACTCAGAGGCAGGGACGAGTGGCCGAACTACGAGCAGTACTTC
J gene: TRBJ2-7; clone size: -; D gene: TRBD1; V gene: TRBV7-2; CDR3 protein: CASSLEVTGGYEQYF; CDR3 DNA: TGTGCCAGCAGCTTAGAGGTTACAGGGGGCTACGAGCAGTACTTC
J gene: TRBJ2-4; clone size: once; D gene: TRBD2; V gene: TRBV7-2; CDR3 protein: CASSPHGTSGRAKNIQYF; CDR3 DNA: TGTGCCAGCAGCCCACATGGGACTAGCGGGAGAGCCAAAAACATTCAGTACTTC
J gene: TRBJ2-5; clone size: once; D gene: -; V gene: TRBV5-1; CDR3 protein: CASSLGGRQETQYF; CDR3 DNA: TGCGCCAGCAGTCTTGGTGGGCGCCAAGAGACCCAGTACTTC
J gene: TRBJ1-2; clone size: -; D gene: -; V gene: TRBV14; CDR3 protein: CASSRDHYGYTF; CDR3 DNA: TGTGCCAGCAGCCGGGACCACTATGGCTACACCTTC
J gene: TRBJ2-5; clone size: -; D gene: -; V gene: TRBV18; CDR3 protein: CASSRAREETQYF; CDR3 DNA: TGTGCCAGCTCTCGCGCGAGGGAGGAGACCCAGTACTTC
J gene: TRBJ1-1; clone size: -; D gene: TRBD1; V gene: TRBV27; CDR3 protein: CASSWDREGEAFF; CDR3 DNA: TGTGCCAGCAGTTGGGACAGGGAGGGTGAAGCTTTCTTT
J gene: TRBJ1-2; clone size: large; D gene: -; V gene: TRBV5-4; CDR3 protein: CASSLVEEFNYGYTF; CDR3 DNA: TGTGCCAGCAGCTTGGTCGAGGAGTTCAACTATGGCTACACCTTC
J gene: TRBJ1-2; clone size: -; D gene: -; V gene: TRBV5-4; CDR3 protein: CASSLGGNYGYTF; CDR3 DNA: TGTGCCAGCAGCTTAGGGGGTAACTATGGCTACACCTTC
J gene: TRBJ1-1; clone size: -; D gene: -; V gene: TRBV25-1; CDR3 protein: CASSEGWNTEAFF; CDR3 DNA: TGTGCCAGCAGTGAGGGCTGGAACACTGAAGCTTTCTTT